These T cell receptor beta chains were read from a single sample in a study of beta chain features in type 1 diabetes. Using immunoSEQ multiplex PCR, the repertoire was profiled, and TCRdb retains in-frame clones only, with some absent. The sample has around 400,000 clones, more than 12% seen once; the top ten hold approximately 0.02%. Sequencing used naive CD4+ T cells from blood. These receptors were taken from a woman under 30 in good health. Each CDR3 is given with its conserved first and last residue. D genes are given only for firm matches. Expanded clones are given a class, and other clones once, few, many or no size at all.

14	TRBV25-1	NA	TRBJ2-5	few	CASSESIVGETQYF	TGTGCCAGCAGTGAATCAATCGTCGGGGAGACCCAGTACTTC
12	TRBV7-9	NA	TRBJ2-7	NA	CASGAGIYEQYF	TGTGCCAGCGGGGCAGGGATATACGAGCAGTACTTC
15	TRBV5-1	NA	TRBJ2-3	NA	CASSLADFITDTQYF	TGCGCCAGCAGCTTGGCCGACTTTATCACAGATACGCAGTATTTT
18	TRBV18	TRBD1	TRBJ2-1	NA	CASSARSPGQGSQDEQFF	TGTGCCAGCTCAGCGCGATCCCCGGGACAGGGGAGTCAGGATGAGCAGTTCTTC
14	TRBV7-9	NA	TRBJ1-1	few	CASSSPGGNTEAFF	TGTGCCAGCAGCTCCCCGGGGGGGAACACTGAAGCTTTCTTT
17	TRBV7-6	TRBD2	TRBJ2-3	NA	CASSLLAGGRSTDTQYF	TGTGCCAGCAGCTTACTAGCGGGGGGCCGGAGCACAGATACGCAGTATTTT
13	TRBV30	NA	TRBJ1-1	NA	CAWSYGGNTEAFF	TGTGCCTGGAGCTACGGTGGGAACACTGAAGCTTTCTTT
15	TRBV7-2	TRBD1	TRBJ2-7	few	CASSLEYRGNNEQYF	TGTGCCAGCAGCTTAGAATACAGGGGGAACAACGAGCAGTACTTC
15	TRBV28	NA	TRBJ2-7	NA	CASSSGSQGIYEQYF	TGTGCCAGCAGCTCCGGTTCACAGGGCATCTACGAGCAGTACTTC
11	TRBV29-1	NA	TRBJ2-7	NA	CSVDDSREQYF	TGCAGCGTTGATGATAGCCGCGAGCAGTACTTC
12	TRBV28	NA	TRBJ1-5	NA	CASAQGYQPQHF	TGTGCCAGCGCCCAGGGGTATCAGCCCCAGCATTTT
12	TRBV27	TRBD2	TRBJ2-1	few	CAISGGGYEQFF	TGTGCCATCTCCGGCGGGGGGTATGAGCAGTTCTTC
13	TRBV5-1	TRBD1	TRBJ2-3	NA	CASSDRGTDTQYF	TGCGCCAGCAGCGACAGGGGGACAGATACGCAGTATTTT
11	TRBV28	NA	TRBJ1-1	few	CASSLATEAFF	TGTGCCAGCAGTTTAGCGACTGAAGCTTTCTTT
17	TRBV9	NA	TRBJ2-5	NA	CASSVVVPGVGFGTQYF	TGTGCCAGCAGCGTAGTGGTTCCCGGGGTTGGGTTTGGGACCCAGTACTTC
14	TRBV30	NA	TRBJ1-4	NA	CAWRTRLGVEKLFF	TGTGCCTGGAGAACGAGGCTCGGGGTAGAAAAACTGTTTTTT
11	TRBV20-1	NA	TRBJ1-5	NA	CSLGGNQPQHF	TGCAGTCTCGGCGGGAATCAGCCCCAGCATTTT
15	TRBV18	TRBD2	TRBJ2-5	few	CASSLRAGLQETQYF	TGTGCCAGCTCCCTCCGAGCGGGACTACAAGAGACCCAGTACTTC
17	TRBV5-4	TRBD1	TRBJ2-6	few	CASSAGTGVSGANVLTF	TGTGCCAGCAGCGCCGGGACAGGGGTCTCTGGGGCCAACGTCCTGACTTTC
13	TRBV28	TRBD1	TRBJ2-5	few	CASSPDRGKTQYF	TGTGCCAGCAGCCCAGACAGGGGAAAGACCCAGTACTTC
14	TRBV30	TRBD1	TRBJ1-5	NA	CAWTGQISNQPQHF	TGTGCCTGGACGGGACAGATTAGCAATCAGCCCCAGCATTTT
13	TRBV30	NA	TRBJ1-2	NA	CAWSGTPNYGYTF	TGTGCCTGGAGTGGGACACCTAACTATGGCTACACCTTC
10	TRBV20-1	NA	TRBJ2-7	few	CSAPTREQYF	TGCAGTGCCCCGACACGGGAGCAGTACTTC
16	TRBV27	NA	TRBJ2-2	few	CASSLLGLRVSRELFF	TGTGCCAGCAGTTTACTTGGGCTTAGAGTTTCAAGGGAGCTGTTTTTT
14	TRBV15	TRBD1	TRBJ2-5	few	CATSRLQGAETQYF	TGTGCCACCAGCAGACTTCAGGGGGCTGAGACCCAGTACTTC
17	TRBV30	TRBD1	TRBJ1-5	few	CACTKPTGQEPNQPQHF	TGTGCCTGTACTAAACCCACGGGACAGGAGCCCAATCAGCCCCAGCATTTT
13	TRBV30	NA	TRBJ2-7	few	CAWSRQPNYEQYF	TGTGCCTGGAGTCGACAGCCCAACTACGAGCAGTACTTC
15	TRBV7-2	TRBD1	TRBJ2-3	NA	CASSTRGRTMDTQYF	TGTGCCAGCAGCACCAGGGGGCGAACGATGGATACGCAGTATTTT
15	TRBV28	TRBD1	TRBJ2-5	NA	CASSSGQVAQETQYF	TGTGCCAGCAGTTCCGGACAGGTAGCGCAAGAGACCCAGTACTTC
17	TRBV4-1	TRBD1	TRBJ1-1	few	CASSQVRDRLSNTEAFF	TGCGCCAGCAGCCAAGTTCGGGACAGGCTCTCGAACACTGAAGCTTTCTTT
13	TRBV28	NA	TRBJ1-2	few	CASSFRNNYGYTF	TGTGCCAGCAGTTTCAGGAATAACTATGGCTACACCTTC
13	TRBV29-1	TRBD2	TRBJ2-1	NA	CSVSGLAGNEQFF	TGCAGCGTCTCGGGACTAGCGGGAAATGAGCAGTTCTTC
14	TRBV19	TRBD1	TRBJ2-1	few	CASQGAGSYNEQFF	TGTGCCAGTCAGGGGGCGGGTTCCTACAATGAGCAGTTCTTC
13	TRBV7-2	NA	TRBJ1-1	few	CASSLGRNTEAFF	TGTGCCAGCAGCTTAGGGAGGAACACTGAAGCTTTCTTT
16	TRBV30	TRBD1	TRBJ2-7	NA	CAWSPQGFTSSYEQYF	TGTGCCTGGAGTCCACAGGGGTTCACGAGCTCCTACGAGCAGTACTTC
17	TRBV30	TRBD2	TRBJ2-1	NA	CAWRGSGRPRIFGEQFF	TGTGCCTGGAGAGGTAGCGGGAGACCCCGAATTTTTGGTGAGCAGTTCTTC
16	TRBV5-1	NA	TRBJ1-5	NA	CASSLDEGGIGQPQHF	TGCGCCAGCAGCTTGGATGAGGGCGGGATAGGTCAGCCCCAGCATTTT
14	TRBV18	TRBD2	TRBJ2-1	few	CASSPLAGENEQFF	TGTGCCAGCTCACCACTAGCGGGGGAGAATGAGCAGTTCTTC
14	TRBV7-2	TRBD2	TRBJ2-7	NA	CASSFGLAGSEQYF	TGTGCCAGCAGCTTTGGACTAGCGGGGTCTGAGCAGTACTTC
15	TRBV15	NA	TRBJ2-5	NA	CATSRGGDRQETQYF	TGTGCCACCAGCAGAGGAGGCGACAGGCAAGAGACCCAGTACTTC
14	TRBV6-6	TRBD1	TRBJ2-7	NA	CASIPGQERYEQYF	TGTGCCAGCATCCCGGGACAGGAAAGGTACGAGCAGTACTTC